The clone carrying this T cell receptor beta chain was counted between two and nine times. Its antigen is not identified. Vbeta (60) and Jbeta (13) primers were used in the PCR. TCRdb's table, derived via immunoSEQ multiplex PCR, lists solely in-frame clones and lacks some. Of around 110,000 clones in the sample, roughly 9% were seen once. The data originate from a study of cytomegalovirus exposure and HLA in healthy donors. Findings of the study overall: Accounts indicate the classifier identified cytomegalovirus status with strong specificity and sensitivity. Altogether, more than 150 TCR beta chains were recorded as cytomegalovirus-associated. Later analysis found that TCR beta chains associated with HLA were more clonally expanded than other, equally common chains. Later analysis reportedly placed an Asian-associated ancestry cluster below the roughly 630-donor mean in N-insertions.

Sequencing was done on a sample of PBMCs. The sequence came from a man in his thirties or forties in good health and CMV-seronegative.

Here the CDR3 reads CASSSGQSSYNSPLHF. The CDR3 coding sequence is TGTGCCAGCAGTTCCGGACAGAGCTCCTATAATTCACCCCTCCACTTT. The rearrangement joins TRBV6-5 to TRBJ1-6; D is perhaps TRBD1 (6 bases). The germline V gene encodes CDR1 MNHEY and CDR2 SVGAGI. The CDR3 sequence is 16 residues long. The V end was cut by 4 bases, the J end by 0 bases, with 10 bases between.